A selection of T cell receptor beta chains follows, all from one sample in a study of PD-1 blockade in classical Hodgkin lymphoma. Method: immunoSEQ multiplex PCR; TCRdb's copy keeps in-frame clones and lacks some. In the table there are about 14,000 clones, about 78% of which are singletons. The starting material was peripheral blood mononuclear cells (PBMCs), obtained before the second cycle of nivolumab. Source of these receptors: a human donor with classical Hodgkin lymphoma. CDR3s include the opening cysteine and the closing phenylalanine or tryptophan. The order of the fields is D gene, J gene, clone size, V gene, CDR3 protein, CDR3 DNA. The D gene is left open where the match is weak. Size is stated for part of the rows, as once, few or many counts, or as a class when the clone is expanded.

TRBD1 | TRBJ1-2 | NA | TRBV15 | CATSRVQGALGYTF | TGTGCCACCAGCAGAGTGCAGGGGGCTTTAGGCTACACCTTC
NA | TRBJ2-1 | NA | TRBV9 | CASSVGPAFYNEQFF | TGTGCCAGCAGCGTAGGGCCAGCATTCTACAATGAGCAGTTCTTC
NA | TRBJ1-1 | NA | TRBV7-2 | CASSLGAANTEAFF | TGTGCCAGCAGCTTAGGGGCAGCGAACACTGAAGCTTTCTTT
TRBD1 | TRBJ2-7 | NA | TRBV7-2 | CASSLVAGGYEQYF | TGTGCCAGCAGCTTAGTGGCAGGGGGTTACGAGCAGTACTTC
NA | TRBJ1-1 | NA | TRBV18 | CASSGTGTNTEAFF | TGTGCCAGCTCGGGGACGGGAACTAACACTGAAGCTTTCTTT
TRBD2 | TRBJ2-2 | NA | TRBV2 | CASSEALPSGGWELFF | TGTGCCAGCAGTGAAGCGTTGCCTAGCGGGGGCTGGGAGCTGTTTTTT
NA | TRBJ1-2 | once | TRBV25-1 | CASSEEAYYGYTF | TGTGCCAGCAGTGAGGAGGCCTACTATGGCTACACCTTC
NA | TRBJ1-2 | NA | TRBV6-5 | CASSYGSSYGYTF | TGTGCCAGCAGTTACGGCAGCTCTTATGGCTACACCTTC
TRBD1 | TRBJ1-3 | few | TRBV10-3 | CAIEPGQGNTIYF | TGTGCCATCGAACCGGGACAGGGAAACACCATATATTTT
NA | TRBJ1-1 | NA | TRBV5-5 | CASRREGGNTEAFF | TGTGCCAGCAGGAGGGAGGGAGGGAACACTGAAGCTTTCTTT
NA | TRBJ2-2 | few | TRBV11-3 | CASSLGTVSTGELFF | TGTGCCAGCAGCTTGGGAACAGTTTCCACCGGGGAGCTGTTTTTT
TRBD1 | TRBJ1-2 | few | TRBV7-8 | CASSLGTGSSIANYGYTF | TGTGCCAGCAGCTTAGGGACAGGGTCATCCATCGCCAACTATGGCTACACCTTC
TRBD2 | TRBJ2-3 | once | TRBV28 | CASSTGLAGYTDTQYF | TGTGCCAGCAGTACGGGACTAGCGGGTTACACAGATACGCAGTATTTT
TRBD1 | TRBJ1-3 | NA | TRBV4-3 | CASSQGQGSGNTIYF | TGCGCCAGCAGCCAAGGACAGGGATCTGGAAACACCATATATTTT
TRBD1 | TRBJ1-2 | NA | TRBV19 | CASRQLRTGDYGYTF | TGTGCCAGTAGACAATTGCGGACAGGGGACTATGGCTACACCTTC
NA | TRBJ1-3 | NA | TRBV5-6 | CASSSRGHSSGNTIYF | TGTGCCAGCAGCTCGAGAGGGCACTCCTCTGGAAACACCATATATTTT
TRBD1 | TRBJ1-5 | NA | TRBV7-6 | CASSSGQEQPQHF | TGTGCCAGCAGCTCCGGACAGGAACAGCCCCAGCATTTT
NA | TRBJ1-1 | NA | TRBV11-2 | CASSLGGFNTEAFF | TGTGCCAGCAGCTTAGGGGGGTTCAACACTGAAGCTTTCTTT
NA | TRBJ1-2 | NA | TRBV5-1 | CASSLARGPNYGYTF | TGCGCCAGCAGCTTGGCTCGGGGACCGAACTATGGCTACACCTTC
TRBD1 | TRBJ2-2 | NA | TRBV6-6 | CASSYQGVTGELFF | TGTGCCAGCAGTTACCAGGGGGTCACCGGGGAGCTGTTTTTT
NA | TRBJ1-5 | few | TRBV30 | CAWSPGNAGQPQHF | TGTGCCTGGAGTCCTGGGAACGCGGGTCAGCCCCAGCATTTT
NA | TRBJ1-4 | NA | TRBV7-9 | CASSLAAGASNEKLFF | TGTGCCAGCAGCTTAGCGGCCGGGGCATCTAATGAAAAACTGTTTTTT
NA | TRBJ2-6 | NA | TRBV9 | CASSVRDISSGANVLTF | TGTGCCAGCAGCGTAAGGGACATCTCCTCTGGGGCCAACGTCCTGACTTTC
NA | TRBJ1-1 | once | TRBV27 | CASSPGWGTEAFF | TGTGCCAGCAGCCCAGGGTGGGGGACTGAAGCTTTCTTT